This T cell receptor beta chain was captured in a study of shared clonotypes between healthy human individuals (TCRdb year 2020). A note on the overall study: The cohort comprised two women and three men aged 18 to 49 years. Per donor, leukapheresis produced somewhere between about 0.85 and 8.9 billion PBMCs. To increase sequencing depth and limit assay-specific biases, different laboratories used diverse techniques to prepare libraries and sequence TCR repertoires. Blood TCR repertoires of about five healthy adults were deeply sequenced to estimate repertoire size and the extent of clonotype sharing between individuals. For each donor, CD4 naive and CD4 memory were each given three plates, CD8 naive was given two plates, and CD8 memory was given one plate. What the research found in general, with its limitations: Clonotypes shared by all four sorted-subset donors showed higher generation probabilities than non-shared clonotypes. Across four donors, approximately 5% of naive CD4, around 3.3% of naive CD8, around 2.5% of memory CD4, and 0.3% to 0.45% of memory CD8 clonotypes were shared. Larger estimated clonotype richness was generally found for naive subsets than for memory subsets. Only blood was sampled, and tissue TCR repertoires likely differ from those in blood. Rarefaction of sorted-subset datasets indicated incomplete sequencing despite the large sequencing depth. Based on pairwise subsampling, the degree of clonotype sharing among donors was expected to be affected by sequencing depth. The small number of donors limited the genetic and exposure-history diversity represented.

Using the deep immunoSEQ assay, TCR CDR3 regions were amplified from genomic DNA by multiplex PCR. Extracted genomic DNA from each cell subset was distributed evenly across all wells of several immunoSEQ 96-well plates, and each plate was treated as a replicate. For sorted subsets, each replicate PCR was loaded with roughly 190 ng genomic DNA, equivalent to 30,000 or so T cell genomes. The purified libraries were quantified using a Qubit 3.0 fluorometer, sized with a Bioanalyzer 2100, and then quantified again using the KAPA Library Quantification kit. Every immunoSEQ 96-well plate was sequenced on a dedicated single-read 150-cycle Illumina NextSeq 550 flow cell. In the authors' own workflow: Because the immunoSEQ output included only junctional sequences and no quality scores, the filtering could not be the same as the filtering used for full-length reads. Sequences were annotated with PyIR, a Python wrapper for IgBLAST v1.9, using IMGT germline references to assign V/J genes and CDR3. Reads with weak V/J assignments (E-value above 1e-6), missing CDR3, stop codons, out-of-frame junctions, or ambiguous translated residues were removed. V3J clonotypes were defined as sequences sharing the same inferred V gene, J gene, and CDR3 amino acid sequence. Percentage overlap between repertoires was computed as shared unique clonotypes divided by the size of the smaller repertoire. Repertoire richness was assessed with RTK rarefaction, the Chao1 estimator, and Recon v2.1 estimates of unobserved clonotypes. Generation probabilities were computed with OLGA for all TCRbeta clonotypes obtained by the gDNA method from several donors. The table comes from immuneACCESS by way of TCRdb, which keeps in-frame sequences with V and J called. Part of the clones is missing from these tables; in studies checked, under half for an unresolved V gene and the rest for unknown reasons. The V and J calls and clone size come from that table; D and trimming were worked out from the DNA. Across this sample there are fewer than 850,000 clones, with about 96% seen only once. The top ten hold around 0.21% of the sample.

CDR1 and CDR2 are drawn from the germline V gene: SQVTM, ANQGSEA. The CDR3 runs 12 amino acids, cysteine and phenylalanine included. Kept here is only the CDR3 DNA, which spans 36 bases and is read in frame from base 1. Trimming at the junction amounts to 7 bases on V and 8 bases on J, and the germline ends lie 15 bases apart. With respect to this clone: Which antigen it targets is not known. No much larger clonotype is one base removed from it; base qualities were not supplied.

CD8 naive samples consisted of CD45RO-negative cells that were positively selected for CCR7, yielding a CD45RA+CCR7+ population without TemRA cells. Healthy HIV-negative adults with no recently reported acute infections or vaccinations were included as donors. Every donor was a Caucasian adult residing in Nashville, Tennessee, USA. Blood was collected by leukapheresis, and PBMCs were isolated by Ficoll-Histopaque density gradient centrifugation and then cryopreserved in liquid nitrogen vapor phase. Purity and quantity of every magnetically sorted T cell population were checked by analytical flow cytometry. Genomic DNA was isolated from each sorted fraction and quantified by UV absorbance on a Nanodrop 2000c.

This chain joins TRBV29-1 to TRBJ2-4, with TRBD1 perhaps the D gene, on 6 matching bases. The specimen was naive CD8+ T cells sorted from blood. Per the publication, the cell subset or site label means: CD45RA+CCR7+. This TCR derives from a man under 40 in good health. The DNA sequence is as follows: TGCAGCGCCGATGTGGCAGGGGACATTCAGTACTTC. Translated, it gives CSADVAGDIQYF.